This is a list of T cell receptor beta chains from one sample in a study of PD-1 blockade in classical Hodgkin lymphoma. The table came from immunoSEQ multiplex PCR; TCRdb's copy has only in-frame clones and leaves some out. Altogether approximately 65,000 clones are present, over 85% being singletons, with the ten largest covering approximately 8%. This specimen consisted of peripheral blood mononuclear cells (PBMCs), obtained before the fourth cycle of nivolumab. These receptors originate from a human donor with classical Hodgkin lymphoma. The CDR3 runs from the conserved cysteine through the conserved F or W. The D gene is left open where the match is weak. Clone size is given for some rows only: seen once, a few or many times, or a class if the clone is expanded.

TRBJ2-1 | . | . | TRBV30 | TGTGCCTGGAGTGTATTCGGGAACTACAATGAGCAGTTCTTC | CAWSVFGNYNEQFF
TRBJ2-5 | few | . | TRBV7-8 | TGTGCCAGCAGCGCCAGACGGACCCAAGAGACCCAGTACTTC | CASSARRTQETQYF
TRBJ2-5 | . | TRBD1 | TRBV2 | TGTGCCAGCAGTGAATTGGGCAGGGGGCGAGAGACCCAGTACTTC | CASSELGRGRETQYF
TRBJ1-1 | . | . | TRBV19 | TGTGCCAGTATGCATCGCTGGGACACTGAAGCTTTCTTT | CASMHRWDTEAFF
TRBJ2-1 | . | TRBD2 | TRBV2 | TGTGCCAGCAGTGAATATGGGCTAGCGGGAGGTTTATCCTACAATGAGCAGTTCTTC | CASSEYGLAGGLSYNEQFF
TRBJ2-5 | . | . | TRBV5-1 | TGCGCCAGCAGCTGGTTTGTAGGGGGAGGAGGAGAGACCCAGTACTTC | CASSWFVGGGGETQYF
TRBJ2-3 | . | . | TRBV5-1 | TGCGCCAGCAGCTTGGGTAGTACCCCAGATACGCAGTATTTT | CASSLGSTPDTQYF
TRBJ1-3 | . | . | TRBV5-5 | TGTGCCAGCAGCTTGGTGGCTAGACTCTCTGGAAACACCATATATTTT | CASSLVARLSGNTIYF
TRBJ2-1 | . | TRBD2 | TRBV19 | TGTGCCAGTAGTATAACGGGACTAGCGGGAGGTAGAAATGAGCAGTTCTTC | CASSITGLAGGRNEQFF
TRBJ2-5 | . | . | TRBV10-3 | TGTGCCATCAGTGATGATTGGGAGACCCAGTACTTC | CAISDDWETQYF
TRBJ1-5 | once | . | TRBV28 | TGTGCCAGCAGTTTTGAACAGGCATATAGCAATCAGCCCCAGCATTTT | CASSFEQAYSNQPQHF
TRBJ2-2 | . | TRBD2 | TRBV4-1 | TGCGCCAGCAGCCAATGGACTAGCGGGGTCCCGAACACCGGGGAGCTGTTTTTT | CASSQWTSGVPNTGELFF
TRBJ1-1 | . | . | TRBV11-2 | TGTGCCAGCAGCGCGGGGGGTTTGAACACTGAAGCTTTCTTT | CASSAGGLNTEAFF
TRBJ2-7 | . | . | TRBV7-2 | TGTGCCAGCAGCTTAAGGAGGGGTTACGAGCAGTACTTC | CASSLRRGYEQYF
TRBJ1-1 | . | TRBD1 | TRBV6-6 | TGTGCCAGCAGTTTTCGACCCAGGGGGCGCGACACTGAAGCTTTCTTT | CASSFRPRGRDTEAFF
TRBJ1-5 | . | . | TRBV28 | TGTGCCAGCAGTTGGGGACAATATAGCAATCAGCCCCAGCATTTT | CASSWGQYSNQPQHF
TRBJ2-7 | . | TRBD1 | TRBV6-1 | TGTGCCAGCAGGACCAACAGGGGAAACACCTACGAGCAGTACTTC | CASRTNRGNTYEQYF
TRBJ2-3 | . | TRBD2 | TRBV6-4 | TGTGCCAGCGATCCCCCGGGACTAGCGGGAGAACTCACAGATACGCAGTATTTT | CASDPPGLAGELTDTQYF
TRBJ2-7 | . | TRBD1 | TRBV5-4 | TGTGCCAGCAGCTTCGGGACAGAGATTCTTAGGGAGCAGTACTTC | CASSFGTEILREQYF
TRBJ1-2 | . | . | TRBV27 | TGTGCCAGCTCCCGGGGGCAGCAAGCTAACTATGGCTACACCTTC | CASSRGQQANYGYTF
TRBJ2-7 | . | TRBD2 | TRBV6-5 | TGTGCCAGCAGTGGGGGGACTAACGAGCAGTACTTC | CASSGGTNEQYF
TRBJ2-6 | . | . | TRBV5-5 | TGTGCCAGCAGCTTGTTATTGGTGCAGGGGACCAACTCTGGGGCCAACGTCCTGACTTTC | CASSLLLVQGTNSGANVLTF
TRBJ1-5 | . | . | TRBV28 | TGTGCCAGCAGAGAGGGGGAACGCCAGCCCCAGCATTTT | CASREGERQPQHF
TRBJ2-7 | . | TRBD1 | TRBV5-4 | TGTGCCAGCAGCTTTAATCCCCGGGACAGAACCACCCGCCCGTACTTC | CASSFNPRDRTTRPYF
TRBJ1-1 | . | . | TRBV19 | TGTGCCAGTAGTATTGGGGCGTACGGGGCGAACACTGAAGCTTTCTTT | CASSIGAYGANTEAFF
TRBJ2-1 | . | TRBD1 | TRBV2 | TGTGCCAGCAGTTCACAGGGGGGCGGCTACAATGAGCAGTTCTTC | CASSSQGGGYNEQFF
TRBJ1-4 | . | . | TRBV6-1 | TGTGCCAGCAGTCCCGGACAGATAGAAAAACTGTTTTTT | CASSPGQIEKLFF
TRBJ1-1 | . | . | TRBV5-1 | TGCGCCAGCGCCCCGGCGGCCGGTTTCGAAGCTTTCTTT | CASAPAAGFEAFF
TRBJ1-4 | once | . | TRBV13 | TGTGCCAGCAGCTTAGGAGGGATTAATGAAAAACTGTTTTTT | CASSLGGINEKLFF
TRBJ2-1 | . | TRBD2 | TRBV25-1 | TGTGCCAGCAGTGAAATGACTAGCCCCATCTCCTACAATGAGCAGTTCTTC | CASSEMTSPISYNEQFF
TRBJ2-3 | . | TRBD2 | TRBV27 | TGTGCCAGCACATGGGAGGGGCGGAGCACAGATACGCAGTATTTT | CASTWEGRSTDTQYF
TRBJ1-3 | . | . | TRBV2 | TGTGCCAGCAGCCGCGAGGGGTCTGGAAACACCATATATTTT | CASSREGSGNTIYF
TRBJ2-1 | . | . | TRBV6-5 | TGTGCCAGCAGTTACTCCACAGAGCAGTTCTTC | CASSYSTEQFF
TRBJ1-3 | . | . | TRBV7-2 | TGTGCCAGCAGCCCCTGGACAGTTCCCTCTGGAAACACCATATATTTT | CASSPWTVPSGNTIYF
TRBJ2-5 | . | . | TRBV4-1 | TGCGCCAGCAGCCAAGGAACACAAGAGACCCAGTACTTC | CASSQGTQETQYF
TRBJ2-5 | . | . | TRBV27 | TGTGCCAGCAGTTTACGGACGATAAGGATACAAGAGACCCAGTACTTC | CASSLRTIRIQETQYF
TRBJ2-5 | . | . | TRBV6-5 | TGTGCCAGCAGTGCGGGACTCACAGGCCAAGAGACCCAGTACTTC | CASSAGLTGQETQYF
TRBJ2-6 | . | TRBD1 | TRBV19 | TGTGCCAGTAGTATAGGACAGGGCTCTGGGGCCAACGTCCTGACTTTC | CASSIGQGSGANVLTF
TRBJ2-3 | . | TRBD2 | TRBV11-2 | TGTGCCAGCAGCGCCAGGGGAGCGGGAGTTCCAGATACGCAGTATTTT | CASSARGAGVPDTQYF
TRBJ2-1 | . | . | TRBV7-2 | TGTGCCAGCAGCTTAGGCCAGGGGAATGAGCAGTTCTTC | CASSLGQGNEQFF
TRBJ2-1 | . | . | TRBV28 | TGTGCCAGCAGTTTCTACGCCTCGGAACGGCAGTTCTTC | CASSFYASERQFF
TRBJ1-1 | . | . | TRBV2 | TGTGCCAGCGGAGGCAGGACGACTGAAGCTTTCTTT | CASGGRTTEAFF
TRBJ1-1 | few | . | TRBV4-1 | TGCGCCAGCAGCCAAAGCGACCCGGCCACTGAAGCTTTCTTT | CASSQSDPATEAFF
TRBJ1-6 | . | . | TRBV5-1 | TGCGCCAGCAGCTTAGGGGGTAACTCACCCCTCCACTTT | CASSLGGNSPLHF
TRBJ2-4 | . | . | TRBV9 | TGTGCCAGCAGCGAGAGTCAGGGAGCCATTCAGTACTTC | CASSESQGAIQYF
TRBJ2-7 | . | . | TRBV27 | TGTGCCAGCAGTTTTACCAGGAGCTCCTACGAGCAGTACTTC | CASSFTRSSYEQYF
TRBJ2-7 | . | TRBD2 | TRBV10-3 | TGTGCCATCAGTGAGGGACTAGCGGGGGACTTGGCCTACGAGCAGTACTTC | CAISEGLAGDLAYEQYF
TRBJ2-2 | . | . | TRBV7-2 | TGTGCCAGCAGCTTAAAGCCCGGTGGCCCGAACACCGGGGAGCTGTTTTTT | CASSLKPGGPNTGELFF